This is a list of T cell receptor beta chains from one sample in a study of PD-L1 blockade in urothelial cancer. Libraries were prepared by immunoSEQ multiplex PCR; TCRdb keeps only in-frame clonotypes and omits some of them. The table includes 60,000 to 75,000 clones, 80% to 85% detected once. The sample in question was PBMCs, obtained around atezolizumab (anti-PD-L1) treatment. These receptor sequences come from a woman in her 70s with urothelial cancer. Each CDR3 is given with its conserved first and last residue. The D gene is left open where the match is weak. Some rows mark clone size as missing; the rest say once, few, many or name a class of expanded clone.

clone_size	j_call	d_call	v_call	cdr3_nt	cdr3_aa
.	TRBJ2-7	.	TRBV5-1	TGCGCCAGCAGCTTCGCAGGTTCCTACGAGCAGTACTTC	CASSFAGSYEQYF
once	TRBJ1-2	.	TRBV25-1	TGTGCCAGCAGTGAAAACCGGGTCTTGGGCTATGGCTACACCTTC	CASSENRVLGYGYTF
.	TRBJ2-7	TRBD1	TRBV7-9	TGTGCCAGCAGCTTAGCACAGGGGATCTCCTACGAGCAGTACTTC	CASSLAQGISYEQYF
.	TRBJ2-7	.	TRBV10-3	TGTGCCATCGGGTGGGGAGGCTATGCGGCCTACGAGCAGTACTTC	CAIGWGGYAAYEQYF
.	TRBJ2-6	.	TRBV28	TGTGCCAGCATGAGCTCTGGGGCCAACGTCCTGACTTTC	CASMSSGANVLTF
.	TRBJ2-3	TRBD2	TRBV6-1	TGTGCCAGCAGTGAGGGACTAGCGGCAGATACGCAGTATTTT	CASSEGLAADTQYF
once	TRBJ1-2	.	TRBV19	TGTGCCAGTAGTATTAATTTGAACTATGGCTACACCTTC	CASSINLNYGYTF
.	TRBJ2-1	TRBD2	TRBV14	TGTGCCAGCAGCCAAGAACTAGCGGGGGTCCATGAGCAGTTCTTC	CASSQELAGVHEQFF
.	TRBJ2-1	TRBD1	TRBV5-1	TGCGCCAGCAGCACGGGACAGGGAGGCAATGAGCAGTTCTTC	CASSTGQGGNEQFF
.	TRBJ1-1	TRBD1	TRBV5-1	TGCGCCAGCAGCCGACAGGGAGACACTGAAGCTTTCTTT	CASSRQGDTEAFF
.	TRBJ2-5	TRBD1	TRBV5-4	TGTGCCAGCAGCTCAGGGACAGCACAAGAGACCCAGTACTTC	CASSSGTAQETQYF
.	TRBJ2-2	TRBD1	TRBV29-1	TGCAGCGTGACCGGGACAGGGGCATCGCCGCTCACCGGGGAGCTGTTTTTT	CSVTGTGASPLTGELFF
.	TRBJ2-1	.	TRBV5-6	TGTGCCAGCAGCCATGACAGCGTTTTAGTCTATGAGCAGTTCTTC	CASSHDSVLVYEQFF
.	TRBJ1-1	.	TRBV5-6	TGTGCCAGCAGCTTGGTTGGCAGGGGAGAGTACACTGAAGCTTTCTTT	CASSLVGRGEYTEAFF
.	TRBJ1-1	TRBD1	TRBV10-3	TGTGCCATCAGCCCACAGGGGGCGAACACTGAAGCTTTCTTT	CAISPQGANTEAFF
.	TRBJ2-2	.	TRBV27	TGTGCCAGCAGCCCGGCGGGCCCAGCCGGGGAGCTGTTTTTT	CASSPAGPAGELFF
.	TRBJ2-2	.	TRBV7-3	TGTGCCAGCAGCGACCCCCCTGGGCCCGTGAACACCGGGGAGCTGTTTTTT	CASSDPPGPVNTGELFF
.	TRBJ2-7	TRBD2	TRBV7-2	TGTGCCAGCAGCCCGGGACTAGCGGGAGGGCTTGGGCAGTACTTC	CASSPGLAGGLGQYF
once	TRBJ2-7	TRBD1	TRBV4-1	TGCGCCAGCAGCCAAGATATGGCAGGGGGCAGCTACGAGCAGTACTTC	CASSQDMAGGSYEQYF
.	TRBJ2-2	TRBD1	TRBV18	TGTGCCAGCTCACCGCTGGGACAGGGTTACACCGGGGAGCTGTTTTTT	CASSPLGQGYTGELFF
.	TRBJ2-5	TRBD2	TRBV7-2	TGTGCCAGCAGCCCAGTGGGGCGACTAGCGGGGAGAGAAAGGGAGACCCAGTACTTC	CASSPVGRLAGRERETQYF
few	TRBJ1-2	.	TRBV13	TGTGCCAGCAGCCGACTCGGGGGGGCGGGAGGCTACACCTTC	CASSRLGGAGGYTF
.	TRBJ2-1	TRBD2	TRBV7-9	TGTGCCAGCAGCTTAATCAGCGGGGGGGACAATGAGCAGTTCTTC	CASSLISGGDNEQFF
.	TRBJ2-2	TRBD2	TRBV28	TGTGCCAGCAGCGTGCGGGCGGGAGCCCCAGGCACCGGGGAGCTGTTTTTT	CASSVRAGAPGTGELFF
.	TRBJ2-3	TRBD1	TRBV28	TGTGCCAGCAAAAGGGGACAGGGGTTAGATACGCAGTATTTT	CASKRGQGLDTQYF
.	TRBJ1-2	TRBD1	TRBV5-1	TGCGCCAGCAGCGGGGACAGCAGATATGGCTACACCTTC	CASSGDSRYGYTF
.	TRBJ1-5	.	TRBV21-1	TGTGCCAGCAGCAAAGAGTTGGGAGGGCCCAAGAATCCTAGCAATCAGCCCCAGCATTTT	CASSKELGGPKNPSNQPQHF
.	TRBJ2-7	TRBD1	TRBV6-6	TGTGCCAGCAGTTACCCCGACAGGGGGCTCTACGAGCAGTACTTC	CASSYPDRGLYEQYF
.	TRBJ1-4	TRBD1	TRBV2	TGTGCCAGCAACCGGGACAGGGGTAATGAAAAACTGTTTTTT	CASNRDRGNEKLFF
.	TRBJ2-7	TRBD1	TRBV7-9	TGTGCCAGCAGCGACAGGGGTCCCTACGAGCAGTACTTC	CASSDRGPYEQYF
.	TRBJ1-1	.	TRBV13	TGTGCCAGCAGCCAAGGGACACCGAACACTGAAGCTTTCTTT	CASSQGTPNTEAFF
once	TRBJ2-5	TRBD2	TRBV27	TGTGCCAGCAGTTCTCTAGCGGGGGGTGGGGCCCAGTACTTC	CASSSLAGGGAQYF
.	TRBJ2-7	TRBD1	TRBV6-6	TGTGCCAGCAGTGCGTACGGGACAGGGACTTACGAGCAGTACTTC	CASSAYGTGTYEQYF
few	TRBJ2-1	TRBD1	TRBV19	TGTGCCACGACCCTAGGGGACAGGGGGCTCAATGAGCAGTTCTTC	CATTLGDRGLNEQFF
.	TRBJ1-4	TRBD1	TRBV19	TGTGCCAGTACCGACAGGGGCCCCGCAACTAATGAAAAACTGTTTTTT	CASTDRGPATNEKLFF
.	TRBJ2-7	TRBD2	TRBV18	TGTGCCAGCTCACCACCGACTAGCAACGAGCAGTACTTC	CASSPPTSNEQYF
.	TRBJ1-2	TRBD1	TRBV6-6	TGTGCCAGCAGTCAACGACAGGGGCAGGGCTATGGCTACACCTTC	CASSQRQGQGYGYTF
.	TRBJ2-1	TRBD2	TRBV30	TGTGCTACTAGCGGGGGGCAGAATGAGCAGTTCTTC	CATSGGQNEQFF